Presented here are 29 T cell receptor beta chains from one specimen sequenced in a study of blood T cell repertoires in COVID-19 (dated by TCRdb to 2020 to 2022). Preparation of the library involved the immunoSEQ multiplex PCR assay. What TCRdb holds here is the immuneACCESS table cut down to in-frame rearrangements. Part of the clones is not present; checked against another copy, under half of the missing clones reflect an unresolved V gene, and the others are unexplained. The sample table holds some 240,000 clones, of which around 86% were seen once. The ten largest clones take up 3.3% of the sample. Sequencing was done on a sample of PBMCs or T cells enriched from blood (not recorded which). These receptors came from a woman in her 40s with acute COVID-19.

The chain carries TRBV10-3 and TRBJ1-1, with 8 bases matching TRBD1. The germline gives CDR1 ENHRY, CDR2 SYGVKD. Trimming at V came to 6 bases and at J to 1 base, leaving 4 bases not matched to a gene. The CDR3 covers 14 residues. Written as DNA, the CDR3 is TGTGCCATCAGGCGGGGACAGGAGAACACTGAAGCTTTCTTT. Translation gives CAIRRGQENTEAFF.

The chain carries TRBV24-1 and TRBJ1-1, with unresolved D. CDR1 KGHDR and CDR2 SFDVKD come from the germline V gene. This CDR3 has 13 amino acids. V shed 4 bases and J shed 8 bases, with 13 bases lying between them. CDR3 nucleotide sequence: TGTGCCACCAGTGACCCAGGTCGTCCCGAAGCTTTCTTT. It yields the protein CATSDPGRPEAFF.

This sequence joins TRBV7-2 and TRBJ2-2; TRBD1 matches 7 bases. Germline CDR1 reads SGHTA; CDR2 reads FQGNSA. The CDR3 is 14 residues long. Trimming took 5 bases from V and 7 from J; bases not matched to a gene: 7. CDR3 DNA: TGTGCCAGCAGCCCACAGGGGATCCTCGGGGAGCTGTTTTTT. Translated, it gives CASSPQGILGELFF.

This chain uses TRBV24-1 with TRBJ2-3; D ambiguous. The germline V gene has CDR1 KGHDR and CDR2 SFDVKD. The CDR3 sequence is 13 residues long. Trimming removed 3 bases from V and 4 bases from J, with 7 bases in between. As DNA, the CDR3 is TGTGCCACCAGTGATCTATATTCAGATACGCAGTATTTT. Its protein product is CATSDLYSDTQYF.

The chain links TRBV10-3 to TRBJ2-7, with a tentative D call TRBD1 (5 bases). CDR3 size: 11 residues. V lost 6 bases to trimming and J lost 3 bases, with 6 bases between them. Germline CDR1 ENHRY, CDR2 SYGVKD. The CDR3 DNA follows: TGTGCCATCAGGGACAACTACGAGCAGTACTTC. Translated: CAIRDNYEQYF.

This clone was recorded only once. The chain has TRBV7-9 and TRBJ2-3, with 16 bases that match TRBD2. The CDR3 consists of 18 residues. Germline V lookup: CDR1 SEHNR, CDR2 FQNEAQ (reference sequence). Trimming cost V 7 bases and J 4 bases; bases outside gene matches: 11. CDR3: CASTLPGTSGRAPDTQYF. CDR3 bases: TGTGCCAGCACCCTGCCCGGGACTAGCGGGAGGGCCCCAGATACGCAGTATTTT.

The V gene is TRBV11-2, the J gene TRBJ2-1; 7 bases fit TRBD2. Germline loops: CDR1 SGHAT, CDR2 FQNNGV. V trimming: 1 base; J trimming: 6 bases; junction bases outside the gene matches: 3. The CDR3 runs to 14 residues. The CDR3 DNA is TGTGCCAGCAGCTTAGCGGGAGGAGGCAATGAGCAGTTCTTC. The encoded protein is CASSLAGGGNEQFF.

The genes are TRBV2 and TRBJ1-5; maybe TRBD1 (6 bases). The CDR3 sequence is 15 residues long. CDR1 and CDR2 (germline): SNHLY, FYNNEI. Trimming took off 5 bases at V and 0 bases at J, with 11 bases between the two ends. The DNA of the CDR3 is TGTGCCAGCAGTATCGGGACATCTAGCAATCAGCCCCAGCATTTT. The encoded protein is CASSIGTSSNQPQHF. The whole variable domain, filled in from reference TRBV2 and TRBJ1-5, reads EPEVTQTPSHQVTQMGQEVILRCVPISNHLYFYWYRQILGQKVEFLVSFYNNEISEKSEIFDDQFSVERPDGSNFTLKIRSTKLEDSAMYFCASSIGTSSNQPQHFGDGTRLSIL.

This chain links TRBV4-1 with TRBJ2-7; a weak D match, TRBD2 (6 bases). CDR1 is MGHRA, CDR2 YSYEKL, per germline. The ends were cut back, 0 bases at V and 4 bases at J, with 13 bases in the middle. The CDR3 runs to 15 residues. CDR3: CASSQDVGDWYEQYF. DNA for the CDR3: TGCGCCAGCAGCCAAGATGTCGGGGACTGGTACGAGCAGTACTTC.

This clone has only one observation. The chain links TRBV7-8 to TRBJ2-5; 10 nucleotides align to TRBD2. Germline CDR1 and CDR2: SGHVS and FQNEAQ. This CDR3 has 15 amino acids. Trimming removed 5 bases from V and 2 bases from J; junction bases left unmatched: 5. The CDR3 nucleotides read TGTGCCAGCAGCAAGACTAGCGGGCCGCAAGAGACCCAGTACTTC. This translates into CASSKTSGPQETQYF.

This clone was seen only once. The chain employs TRBV5-1 and TRBJ2-7; TRBD1 matches 9 bases. V gave up 2 bases and J gave up 5 bases; unmatched junction bases: 8. The CDR3 consists of 15 residues. Germline assignment: CDR1 SGHRS and CDR2 YFSETQ. The CDR3 reads CASSLPGQGVHEQYF. The CDR3 DNA reads TGCGCCAGCAGCTTACCGGGACAGGGCGTGCACGAGCAGTACTTC.

V gene TRBV5-4 combines with J gene TRBJ2-5; 10 positions match TRBD2. J was trimmed by 5 bases and V by 4 bases; bases with no gene match: 8. The CDR3 has 15 amino acids. In germline, CDR1 is SGHNT, CDR2 YYREEE (reference sequence). The CDR3 spells CASSPGLAVDETQYF. The CDR3 bases are TGTGCCAGCAGCCCAGGACTAGCGGTGGATGAGACCCAGTACTTC.

The gene calls are TRBV15 and TRBJ2-1; 9 bases are a match to TRBD1. Germline loops: CDR1 LNHNV, CDR2 YYDKDF (reference sequence). The CDR3 covers 14 residues. The V gene end was trimmed by 9 bases and the J gene end by 4 bases; junction bases not matched to a gene: 7. DNA for the CDR3: TGTGCCACGAAAACAGGGGGCAATTACAATGAGCAGTTCTTC. Protein product: CATKTGGNYNEQFF.

V usage is TRBV29-1 and J usage is TRBJ1-2; 10 bases are a match to TRBD1. CDR1 SQVTM and CDR2 ANQGSEA come from the germline V gene. This CDR3 has 12 amino acids. Trimming took 5 bases from V and 4 from J; bases not matched to a gene: 1. Here the CDR3 reads CSVRDRGYGYTF. The CDR3 nucleotides are TGCAGCGTTAGGGACAGGGGCTATGGCTACACCTTC.

The chain links TRBV2 to TRBJ2-7, with D tentatively TRBD1 (6 bases). In germline, CDR1 is SNHLY, CDR2 FYNNEI. V was trimmed by 6 bases and J by 2 bases, leaving 11 bases between them. The CDR3 totals 13 residues. The CDR3, as DNA: TGTGCCAGCAGGGGGACATTTACCTACGAGCAGTACTTC. It specifies CASRGTFTYEQYF.

The chain combines TRBV27 with TRBJ1-3, with D unclear. Germline V lookup: CDR1 MNHEY, CDR2 SMNVEV (reference sequence). V gave up 8 bases and J gave up 3 bases, with 11 bases separating them. The CDR3 covers 13 residues. The CDR3 region is CASGSGFGNTIYF. The CDR3, as DNA: TGTGCCAGCGGATCAGGATTTGGAAACACCATATATTTT.

V gene TRBV2 combines with J gene TRBJ1-2, with D perhaps matching TRBD1 (5 bases). The length of the CDR3 is 14 residues. The V gene lost 0 bases and the J gene lost 4 bases, with 9 bases spanning the gap. Germline V gene lookup returns CDR1 SNHLY and CDR2 FYNNEI. This CDR3 reads CASSEAQGLYGYTF. The CDR3 DNA reads TGTGCCAGCAGTGAAGCGCAGGGACTCTATGGCTACACCTTC.

This clone was detected once. The CDR3 region has the DNA TGTGCCTGGAGTCGGGGGATCCAAGAGACCCAGTACTTC. Protein product: CAWSRGIQETQYF. The chain is built from TRBV30 and TRBJ2-5; a weak D match, TRBD2 (6 bases). V gave up 2 bases and J gave up 1 base, with 8 bases separating them. This CDR3 is 13 amino acids long. Germline V gene data show CDR1 as GTSNPN and CDR2 as SVGIG (reference sequence).

The chain is built from TRBV2 and TRBJ2-1, with D hard to call. V lost 4 bases to trimming and J lost 9 bases, with 10 bases between them. This CDR3 region has 12 residues. Looked up from germline, CDR1 is SNHLY and CDR2 is FYNNEI. The CDR3 coding sequence is TGTGCCAGCAGTGTTACCCTCGGTGAGCAGTTCTTC. As protein: CASSVTLGEQFF.

The chain recombines TRBV7-2 with TRBJ2-3; the D gene is possibly TRBD2 (5 bases). The germline CDR1 and CDR2 sequences are SGHTA and FQGNSA. The length of the CDR3 is 16 residues. V shed 5 bases and J shed 2 bases, with 17 bases lying between them. The CDR3 region has the DNA TGTGCCAGCAGCCCCCGCCCGGGGTGGGCCACAGATACGCAGTATTTT. Its translation is CASSPRPGWATDTQYF.

The genes are TRBV28 and TRBJ1-2; D perhaps matches TRBD1 (5 bases). The germline V and J ends were trimmed by 1 base and 8 bases, with 17 bases remaining between them. The germline gives CDR1 MDHEN, CDR2 SYDVKM. The CDR3 is 15 amino acids. The CDR3 protein is CASSLLVAGGYGYTF. CDR3 nucleotide sequence: TGTGCCAGCAGTTTATTGGTCGCCGGGGGGTACGGCTACACCTTC.

The V gene is TRBV11-3, the J gene TRBJ2-1, with TRBD2 identical over 7 bases. The length of the CDR3 is 17 residues. V gave up 5 bases and J gave up 1 base; unmatched junction bases: 11. The germline V gene encodes CDR1 SGHNT and CDR2 YENEEA. CDR3 region: CASSPNRPGGSYNEQFF. CDR3 sequence (DNA): TGTGCCAGCAGCCCAAATCGACCGGGGGGATCCTACAATGAGCAGTTCTTC.

The chain recombines TRBV6-5 with TRBJ1-2; TRBD1 matches 7 bases. The germline gives CDR1 MNHEY, CDR2 SVGAGI. The CDR3 covers 14 residues. J gave up 6 bases and V 7 bases, and 11 bases lay outside the gene matches. In DNA, the CDR3 is TGTGCCAGCAAAAAAACAGGGGCTGTGGATGGCTACACCTTC. It encodes CASKKTGAVDGYTF.

This clone was seen more than once but under ten times. The V gene is TRBV19, the J gene TRBJ1-6; D gene ambiguous. The germline V and J ends were trimmed by 6 bases and 3 bases, with 18 bases remaining between them. The CDR3 is 17 residues long. CDR1 and CDR2 (germline): LNHDA, SQIVND (reference sequence). In DNA form, the CDR3 reads TGTGCCAGTAGCCCAAAACTTGATTCGATCTATAATTCACCCCTCCACTTT. Translating gives CASSPKLDSIYNSPLHF.

The gene calls are TRBV3-1 (or the pseudogene TRBV3-2) and TRBJ2-5; D unresolved. The CDR3 is 15 amino acids. V was cut by 1 base and J by 1 base, with 10 bases left in between. Germline V gives CDR1 LGHDT, CDR2 YNNKEL (reference sequence). For the CDR3, the DNA is TGTGCCAGCAGCCAAGGCCCTGGCAGCCAAGAGACCCAGTACTTC. This sequence encodes CASSQGPGSQETQYF.

The rearrangement links TRBV3-1 (or the pseudogene TRBV3-2) to TRBJ2-7; 12 bases map to TRBD2. After removal of 1 base from V and 4 bases from J, the junction contained 8 bases not matched to a gene. This CDR3 spans 17 amino acids. Germline V lookup: CDR1 LGHDT, CDR2 YNNKEL (reference sequence). The CDR3 loop is CASSQGPSGRGLYEQYF. In DNA form, the CDR3 reads TGTGCCAGCAGCCAAGGACCTAGCGGGAGGGGATTATACGAGCAGTACTTC.

DNA for the CDR3: TGCGCCAGCAGCCTCACCCGGTGGGGCAGATCGGAGTCGGGAGAAGTCAACAATGAGCAGTTCTTC. Translation gives CASSLTRWGRSESGEVNNEQFF. The chain carries TRBV5-1 and TRBJ2-1; TRBD2 might be the D (6 bases). V was shortened by 4 bases and J by 5 bases, with 37 bases between the two germline ends. The CDR3 totals 22 residues. CDR1 SGHRS and CDR2 YFSETQ come from the germline V gene.

The chain combines TRBV27 with TRBJ2-1; 10 nucleotides agree with TRBD2. Per the germline V gene, CDR1 is MNHEY and CDR2 is SMNVEV (reference sequence). V was clipped by 6 bases and J by 5 bases; unmatched bases: 10. This CDR3 spans 16 amino acids. The CDR3 sequence: CASRPTGTSANNEQFF. As DNA, the CDR3 is TGTGCCAGCAGACCGACCGGGACTAGCGCCAACAATGAGCAGTTCTTC.

This chain links TRBV11-3 with TRBJ2-3; TRBD2 is a possible D gene (5 bases). The CDR3 consists of 13 residues. Germline loops: CDR1 SGHNT, CDR2 YENEEA. V dropped 4 bases and J dropped 5 bases, with 10 bases sitting between them. Here the CDR3 reads CASSSRGLDTQYF. In DNA form, the CDR3 reads TGTGCCAGCAGCTCCCGGGGTTTAGATACGCAGTATTTT.